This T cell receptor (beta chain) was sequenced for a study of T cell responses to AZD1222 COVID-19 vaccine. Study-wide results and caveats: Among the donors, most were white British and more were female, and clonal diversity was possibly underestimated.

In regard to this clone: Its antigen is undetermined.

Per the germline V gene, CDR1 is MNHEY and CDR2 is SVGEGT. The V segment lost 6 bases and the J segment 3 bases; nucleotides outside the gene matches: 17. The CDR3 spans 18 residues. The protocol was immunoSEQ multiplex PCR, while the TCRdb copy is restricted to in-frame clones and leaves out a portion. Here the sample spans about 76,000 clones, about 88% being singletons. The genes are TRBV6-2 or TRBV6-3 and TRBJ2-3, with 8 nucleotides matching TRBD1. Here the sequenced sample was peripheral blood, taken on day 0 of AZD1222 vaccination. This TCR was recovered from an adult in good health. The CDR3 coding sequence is TGTGCCAGCAGCCCGGACGCTTGGTTCCAGGGGGCAACAGATACGCAGTATTTT. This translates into CASSPDAWFQGATDTQYF.